A selection of T cell receptor beta chains follows, all from one sample in a study of T cell repertoires in cytomegalovirus infection. TCRdb independently ran MiXCR on the reads; one entry per CDR3 protein. The repertoire holds 200,000 or so distinct CDR3 sequences, with approximately 28% as singletons. Sample: PBMCs. These receptors originate from a human donor in good health (CMV status not recorded). Some clones in this sample may be carry-over from other donors' samples. Each CDR3 is given with its conserved first and last residue. Fields, in order: J gene, V gene, D gene, CDR3 length, CDR3 protein. A D gene is named only where the DNA matches it firmly.

>TRBJ2-5|TRBV14|NA|15
CASSQDIRDRKTQYF
>TRBJ1-5|TRBV4-2|TRBD1|16
CASSQASDRVNQPQHF
>TRBJ2-7|TRBV4-1|TRBD1|17
CASSQDGTGTGLNEQYF
>TRBJ2-7|TRBV12-3/TRBV12-4|NA|16
CASSLKEGSRFYEQYF
>TRBJ2-5|TRBV7-9|NA|14
CASSRPGGGETQYF
>TRBJ1-4|TRBV11-2|TRBD1|16
CASSRRWTGVNEKLFF
>TRBJ1-1|TRBV11-2|NA|18
CASSLTPGRIGLNTEAFF
>TRBJ1-5|TRBV19|NA|15
CASKMGGQSNQPQHF
>TRBJ1-1|TRBV27|NA|13
CASRGGLGAEAFF
>TRBJ1-2|TRBV29-1|TRBD1|12
CSVLSGGDGYTF
>TRBJ1-2|TRBV2|NA|14
CASSGTTQNYGYTF
>TRBJ1-1|TRBV7-9|NA|11
CASSPRDEAFF
>TRBJ1-6|TRBV7-2|NA|14
CASRFQGERSPLHF
>TRBJ2-1|TRBV15|NA|13
CATSRDPYNEQFF
>TRBJ2-7|TRBV20-1|TRBD2|15
CSARSPLAGGVEQYF
>TRBJ2-3|TRBV7-6|NA|16
CASSLLGGGPTDTQYF
>TRBJ2-5|TRBV10-2|NA|12
CASRAGRETQYF
>TRBJ2-7|TRBV2|TRBD2|17
CASSRGGSPTSSYEQYF